The 28 T cell receptor beta chains reported below all come from one sample, sequenced in a study of blood T cell repertoires in COVID-19. The method was immunoSEQ multiplex PCR; TCRdb's version includes in-frame clones alone and lacks a portion of them. The repertoire holds some 360,000 clones, roughly nine tenths seen once, with 3.9% in the top ten. Material: peripheral blood. The receptor set was obtained from a woman in her sixties with COVID-19, enrolled during active disease.

This clone was seen just once. The V and J genes are TRBV10-3 and TRBJ1-5, with 9 bases fitting TRBD1. V was pared by 3 bases and J by 9 bases, with 6 bases of the junction left unmatched. CDR3 length equals 14 residues. Germline CDR1 ENHRY, CDR2 SYGVKD. The CDR3 bases are TGTGCCATCAGTGACGGAACAGGGGGCTCGCCCCAGCATTTT. Translated, it gives CAISDGTGGSPQHF.

The gene calls are TRBV6-6 and TRBJ1-1, with 9 bases that match TRBD1. CDR1 MNHNY and CDR2 SVGAGI come from the germline V gene (reference sequence). J lost 6 bases, V lost 4 bases, and 6 bases had no gene match. The CDR3 length is 14 residues. In DNA, the CDR3 is TGTGCCAGCAGTTGGCGGACAGGGGTAGCTGAAGCTTTCTTT. The encoded protein is CASSWRTGVAEAFF.

In its sample, this clone was seen a few times. The chain couples TRBV19 to TRBJ2-7; maybe TRBD2 (6 bases). The CDR3 is 13 residues long. Trimming pared 4 bases from V and 3 bases from J, leaving 10 bases between. Germline CDR1 LNHDA, CDR2 SQIVND (reference sequence). The CDR3 sequence is CASSKGRNYEQYF. The CDR3 DNA reads TGTGCCAGTAGTAAGGGGAGGAACTACGAGCAGTACTTC.

The chain recombines TRBV4-1 with TRBJ1-2; unclear D gene. Trimming stripped 6 bases from V and 4 bases from J, with 15 bases between. CDR3 length: 14 residues. The V gene's germline CDR1 is MGHRA and CDR2 YSYEKL. CDR3 in amino acids: CASRPRGDGYGYTF. CDR3 in DNA: TGCGCCAGCAGACCGCGGGGAGACGGCTATGGCTACACCTTC.

CDR3 residues: CASSGGGAPSYEQYF. CDR3 in DNA: TGTGCCAGCAGCGGCGGGGGGGCCCCTTCCTACGAGCAGTACTTC. This chain uses TRBV9 with TRBJ2-7; 9 bases map to TRBD2. Germline V gives CDR1 SGDLS, CDR2 YYNGEE. The junction had 5 bases not matched to a gene; V was cut back by 3 bases and J by 1 base. CDR3 length: 15 residues.

CDR3 sequence: CAIRGKTEVSEAFF. For the CDR3, the DNA is TGTGCCATCAGGGGGAAAACGGAGGTCTCTGAAGCTTTCTTT. The V gene is TRBV10-3, the J gene TRBJ1-1; D unclear. The CDR3 is 14 residues long. The germline V and J ends were trimmed by 6 bases and 6 bases, with 17 bases remaining between them. The germline V gene encodes CDR1 ENHRY and CDR2 SYGVKD.

This chain uses TRBV5-5 with TRBJ1-2; D perhaps matches TRBD1 (6 bases). CDR3 length: 15 amino acids. Between the trimmed V and J ends, which lost 0 bases and 2 bases, there was a span of 11 bases. CDR1 is SGHKS, CDR2 YYEKEE, per germline (reference sequence). The CDR3, as DNA: TGTGCCAGCAGCTTGGCGGCGGGGGCGAACTATGGCTACACCTTC. Residues: CASSLAAGANYGYTF.

This clone was counted once. The V gene is TRBV19, the J gene TRBJ1-5; 10 bases line up with TRBD1. This CDR3 comprises 15 residues. V was clipped by 8 bases and J by 6 bases; unmatched bases: 10. Germline V gene lookup returns CDR1 LNHDA and CDR2 SQIVND (reference sequence). The CDR3 here is CASRPPGQGIQPQHF. The DNA for the CDR3 is TGTGCCAGTCGACCCCCGGGACAGGGGATTCAGCCCCAGCATTTT.

The chain is built from TRBV4-1 and TRBJ1-3; no clear D gene. Trimming removed 0 bases at V and 4 bases at J, with 10 bases between. The CDR3 consists of 15 residues. In germline, CDR1 is MGHRA, CDR2 YSYEKL. CDR3 DNA: TGCGCCAGCAGCCAAGACAGGCCCCTCGGAAACACCATATATTTT. It yields the protein CASSQDRPLGNTIYF.

V usage is TRBV7-6 and J usage is TRBJ2-1; D gene uncertain. The ends were cut back, 1 base at V and 4 bases at J, with 5 bases in the middle. From germline, CDR1 is SGHVS and CDR2 FNYEAQ. There are 13 residues in the CDR3. CDR3 nucleotide sequence: TGTGCCAGCAGCTTAGGGCAGTACAATGAGCAGTTCTTC. The encoded protein is CASSLGQYNEQFF.

The chain carries TRBV10-3 and TRBJ1-3; D is uncertain. The CDR3 sequence is 13 residues long. V lost 7 bases and J 0 bases, leaving 7 bases between the germline ends. Germline CDR1 and CDR2: ENHRY and SYGVKD. Written as DNA, the CDR3 is TGTGCCATCAACAGTAACTCTGGAAACACCATATATTTT. This gives the protein CAINSNSGNTIYF.

The J gene is TRBJ1-2, the V gene TRBV18; D remains ambiguous. The V end was cut by 1 base, the J end by 6 bases, with 6 bases between. The CDR3 runs 12 residues. Germline values: CDR1 KGHSH, CDR2 LQKENI. The CDR3 loop is CASSPLGDGYTF. The CDR3 DNA follows: TGTGCCAGCTCACCACTCGGGGATGGCTACACCTTC.

This chain connects TRBV19 to TRBJ1-5; tentatively, D is TRBD1 (6 bases). The CDR3 is made up of 15 amino acids. Germline V gives CDR1 LNHDA, CDR2 SQIVND (reference sequence). Trimming took 4 bases from V and 1 from J, leaving 11 bases between them. The CDR3 DNA reads as TGTGCCAGTAGTACTCTAGGACAGAGCAATCAGCCCCAGCATTTT. It translates to CASSTLGQSNQPQHF. Looking up the rest from reference TRBV19 and TRBJ1-5 gives the full variable domain: DGGITQSPKYLFRKEGQNVTLSCEQNLNHDAMYWYRQDPGQGLRLIYYSQIVNDFQKGDIAEGYSVSREKKESFPLTVTSAQKNPTAFYLCASSTLGQSNQPQHFGDGTRLSIL.

The chain uses TRBV18 and TRBJ1-1; 8 bases are a match to TRBD1. The CDR3 runs to 15 residues. CDR1 and CDR2 (germline): KGHSH, LQKENI. V lost 4 bases to trimming and J lost 4 bases; unmatched junction nucleotides: 8. The CDR3 DNA follows: TGTGCCAGCTCACAGGGCAGGGGGCGCCTCACTGAAGCTTTCTTT. Amino acid sequence: CASSQGRGRLTEAFF.

The rearrangement uses TRBV28 and TRBJ1-2, with 7 nucleotides matching TRBD1. The CDR3 extends over 12 amino acids. Germline V CDR1 and CDR2: MDHEN, SYDVKM. V was pared by 9 bases and J by 4 bases, with 5 bases of the junction left unmatched. The CDR3 sequence: CASANRGYGYTF. DNA of the CDR3: TGTGCCAGTGCGAACAGGGGCTATGGCTACACCTTC.

The chain employs TRBV7-3 and TRBJ2-3; 11 bases are shared with TRBD2. With V trimmed by 5 bases and J by 2 bases, 3 bases remained unmatched. The CDR3 loop spans 15 amino acids. Per germline, CDR1 SGHTA and CDR2 FQGTGA. CDR3 in amino acids: CASSATSGITDTQYF. The CDR3 DNA is TGTGCCAGCAGCGCGACTAGCGGGATCACAGATACGCAGTATTTT.

The chain has TRBV19 and TRBJ1-3; the D is unclear. V lost 4 bases to trimming and J lost 0 bases, with 7 bases between them. Looked up from germline, CDR1 is LNHDA and CDR2 is SQIVND (reference sequence). The CDR3 is 14 amino acids. CDR3 sequence reads: CASSKMSSGNTIYF. In DNA form, the CDR3 reads TGTGCCAGTAGTAAAATGAGCTCTGGAAACACCATATATTTT.

This clone was seen only a few times. The chain joins TRBV2 to TRBJ1-6; D gene unclear. Trimming took off 1 base at V and 7 bases at J, with 8 bases between the two ends. This CDR3 is 14 amino acids long. Germline V gene data show CDR1 as SNHLY and CDR2 as FYNNEI. CDR3 protein: CASSEGGPNSPLHF. DNA of the CDR3: TGTGCCAGCAGTGAAGGAGGGCCCAATTCACCCCTCCACTTT.

J is TRBJ1-1 and V is TRBV28; D gene ambiguous. The CDR3 extends over 13 amino acids. Germline CDR1 reads MDHEN; CDR2 reads SYDVKM. Trimming cost V 8 bases and J 0 bases, with 10 bases left between them. The CDR3 spells CASWRAMNTEAFF. The CDR3 DNA sequence: TGTGCCAGCTGGAGGGCTATGAACACTGAAGCTTTCTTT. The full variable domain, its missing parts supplied by reference TRBV28 and TRBJ1-1, is DVKVTQSSRYLVKRTGEKVFLECVQDMDHENMFWYRQDPGLGLRLIYFSYDVKMKEKGDIPEGYSVSREKKERFSLILESASTNQTSMYLCASWRAMNTEAFFGQGTRLTVV.

Concerning this clone itself: A clone one base away is much larger, so this may be a read error. This chain connects TRBV7-3 to TRBJ1-1; 8 nucleotides match TRBD1. The V gene end was trimmed by 4 bases and the J gene end by 4 bases; junction bases not matched to a gene: 5. This CDR3 contains 14 residues. CDR1 is SGHTA and CDR2 is FQGTGA in the germline V gene. DNA for the CDR3: TGTGCCAGCAGCTCCCAGGGGGCGGGCACTGAAGCTTTCTTT. It yields the protein CASSSQGAGTEAFF.

The genes are TRBV10-3 and TRBJ1-5; 8 positions match TRBD1. With 10 bases clipped from V and 0 bases from J, the junction kept 14 bases outside the gene matches. Germline values: CDR1 ENHRY, CDR2 SYGVKD. CDR3 length equals 17 residues. CDR3 protein: CATTQTGAGDSNQPQHF. DNA of the CDR3: TGTGCCACCACCCAGACAGGGGCCGGTGATAGCAATCAGCCCCAGCATTTT.

The V gene is TRBV7-9, the J gene TRBJ1-4, with 7 bases matching TRBD1. This CDR3 comprises 14 residues. The V gene end was trimmed by 4 bases and the J gene end by 7 bases; junction bases not matched to a gene: 6. Per the germline V gene, CDR1 is SEHNR and CDR2 is FQNEAQ (reference sequence). The CDR3 here is CASSYDRDSEKLFF. The CDR3 coding sequence is TGTGCCAGCAGCTACGACAGGGACAGTGAAAAACTGTTTTTT.

This rearrangement joins TRBV16 to TRBJ1-2; TRBD1 is a possible D gene (5 bases). V lost 3 bases and J 2 bases, leaving 13 bases between the germline ends. The CDR3 is 15 amino acids. Germline CDR1 KGHSY, CDR2 FQNENV. The CDR3 spells CASSHGQGLNYGYTF. The CDR3 DNA reads as TGTGCCAGCAGCCACGGGCAGGGTCTGAACTATGGCTACACCTTC.

The V and J genes are TRBV12-3 or TRBV12-4 and TRBJ1-1, with a tentative D call TRBD1 (6 bases). V gave up 1 base and J gave up 10 bases, with 7 bases separating them. The CDR3 spans 11 residues. CDR3 region: CASSLVGGAFF. Here the CDR3 DNA reads TGTGCCAGCAGTTTAGTAGGGGGAGCTTTCTTT.

The V call is TRBV19, the J call TRBJ1-2; 7 bases are shared with TRBD1. Germline V lookup: CDR1 LNHDA, CDR2 SQIVND (reference sequence). The ends lost 6 bases at V and 2 bases at J; junction bases unmatched: 3. CDR3 length: 13 amino acids. CDR3 protein: CASRWTGNYGYTF. For the CDR3, the DNA is TGTGCCAGTAGGTGGACAGGAAACTATGGCTACACCTTC.

This rearrangement joins TRBV5-4 to TRBJ1-6, with no clear D. Trimming took 0 bases from V and 4 from J, leaving 11 bases between them. CDR1 SGHNT and CDR2 YYREEE come from the germline V gene (reference sequence). This CDR3 has 16 amino acids. The CDR3 loop is CASSLAPDNYNSPLHF. Here the CDR3 DNA reads TGTGCCAGCAGCTTGGCCCCCGACAATTATAATTCACCCCTCCACTTT.

The genes are TRBV28 and TRBJ1-4, with a possible D match to TRBD1 (5 bases). Germline V lookup: CDR1 MDHEN, CDR2 SYDVKM. This CDR3 comprises 14 residues. V was trimmed by 3 bases and J by 6 bases, leaving 11 bases between them. Here the CDR3 DNA reads TGTGCCAGCAGTTTGAGACAGCTTTATGAAAAACTGTTTTTT. This translates into CASSLRQLYEKLFF.

The chain couples TRBV3-1 (or the pseudogene TRBV3-2) to TRBJ1-3; D might be TRBD1 (6 bases). Looked up from germline, CDR1 is LGHDT and CDR2 is YNNKEL (reference sequence). The V and J ends lost 2 bases and 6 bases respectively, with 11 bases between them. The CDR3 has 14 residues. Written as DNA, the CDR3 is TGTGCCAGCAGCCAATACAGGGTGAAAAACACCATATATTTT. Translation: CASSQYRVKNTIYF.